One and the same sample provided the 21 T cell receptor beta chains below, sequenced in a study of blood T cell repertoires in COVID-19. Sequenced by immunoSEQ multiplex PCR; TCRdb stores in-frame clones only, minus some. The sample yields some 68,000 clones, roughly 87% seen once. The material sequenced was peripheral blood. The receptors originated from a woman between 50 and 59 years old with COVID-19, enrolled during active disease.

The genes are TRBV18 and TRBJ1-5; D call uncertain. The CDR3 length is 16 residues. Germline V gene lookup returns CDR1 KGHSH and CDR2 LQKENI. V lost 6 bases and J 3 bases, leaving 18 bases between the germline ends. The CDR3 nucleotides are TGTGCCAGCTCTCCCCGGTTCGGTGGTGACAATCAGCCCCAGCATTTT. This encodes CASSPRFGGDNQPQHF.

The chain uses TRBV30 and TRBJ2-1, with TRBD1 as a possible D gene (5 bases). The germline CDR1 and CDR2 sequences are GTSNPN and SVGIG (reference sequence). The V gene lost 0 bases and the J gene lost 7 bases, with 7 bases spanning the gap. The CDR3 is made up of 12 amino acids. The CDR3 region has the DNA TGTGCCTGGAGTGTTCAGGGAAATGAGCAGTTCTTC. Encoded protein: CAWSVQGNEQFF. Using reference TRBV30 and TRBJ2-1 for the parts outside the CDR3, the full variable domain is SQTIHQWPATLVQPVGSPLSLECTVEGTSNPNLYWYRQAAGRGLQLLFYSVGIGQISSEVPQNLSASRPQDRQFILSSKKLLLSDSGFYLCAWSVQGNEQFFGPGTRLTVL.

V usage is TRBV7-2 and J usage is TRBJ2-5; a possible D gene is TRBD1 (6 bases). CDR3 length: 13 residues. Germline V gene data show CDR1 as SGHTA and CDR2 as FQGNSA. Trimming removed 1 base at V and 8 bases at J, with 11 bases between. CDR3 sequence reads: CASSLVGAGTQYF. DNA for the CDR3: TGTGCCAGCAGCTTAGTGGGGGCAGGCACCCAGTACTTC.

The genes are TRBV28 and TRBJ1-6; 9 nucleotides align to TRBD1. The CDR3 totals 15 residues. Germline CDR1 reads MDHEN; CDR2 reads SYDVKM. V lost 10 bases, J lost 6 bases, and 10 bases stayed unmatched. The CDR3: CATAGQGIANSPLHF. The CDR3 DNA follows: TGTGCCACCGCCGGACAGGGGATTGCTAATTCACCCCTCCACTTT.

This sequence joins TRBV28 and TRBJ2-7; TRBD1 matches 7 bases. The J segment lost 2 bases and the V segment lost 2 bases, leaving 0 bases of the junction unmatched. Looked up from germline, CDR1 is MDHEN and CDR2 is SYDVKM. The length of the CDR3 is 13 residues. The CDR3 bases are TGTGCCAGCAGTTTAGACAGGGCCTACGAGCAGTACTTC. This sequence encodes CASSLDRAYEQYF.

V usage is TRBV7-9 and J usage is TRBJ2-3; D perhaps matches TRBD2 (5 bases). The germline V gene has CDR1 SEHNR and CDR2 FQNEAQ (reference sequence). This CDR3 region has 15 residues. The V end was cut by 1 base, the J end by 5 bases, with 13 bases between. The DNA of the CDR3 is TGTGCCAGCAGCTTAGGGGGAGCCCCGGGAGATACGCAGTATTTT. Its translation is CASSLGGAPGDTQYF.

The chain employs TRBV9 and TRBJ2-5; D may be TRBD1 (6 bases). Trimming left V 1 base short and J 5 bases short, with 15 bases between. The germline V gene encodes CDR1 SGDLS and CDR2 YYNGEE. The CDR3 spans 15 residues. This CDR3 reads CASSVYQGSGETQYF. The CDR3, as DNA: TGTGCCAGCAGCGTATATCAGGGGTCGGGGGAGACCCAGTACTTC.

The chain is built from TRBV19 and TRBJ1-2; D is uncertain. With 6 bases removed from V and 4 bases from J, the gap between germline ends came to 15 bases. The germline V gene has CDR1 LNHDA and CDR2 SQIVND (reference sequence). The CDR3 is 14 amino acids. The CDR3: CASRGSIGGYGYTF. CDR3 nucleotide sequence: TGTGCCAGTAGGGGGTCGATAGGAGGCTATGGCTACACCTTC.

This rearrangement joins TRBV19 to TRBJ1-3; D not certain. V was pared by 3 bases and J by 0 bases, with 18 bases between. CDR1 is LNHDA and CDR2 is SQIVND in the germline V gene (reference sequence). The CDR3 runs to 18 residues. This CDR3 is CASSMKAGGPHSGNTIYF. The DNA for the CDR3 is TGTGCCAGTAGTATGAAGGCGGGCGGTCCCCACTCTGGAAACACCATATATTTT.

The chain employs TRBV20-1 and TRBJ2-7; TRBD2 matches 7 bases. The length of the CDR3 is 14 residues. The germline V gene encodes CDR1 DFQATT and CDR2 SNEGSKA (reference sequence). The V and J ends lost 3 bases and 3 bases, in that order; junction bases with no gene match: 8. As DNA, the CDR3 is TGCAGTGCTAGTACTAGCGCTAAATACTACGAGCAGTACTTC. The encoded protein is CSASTSAKYYEQYF.

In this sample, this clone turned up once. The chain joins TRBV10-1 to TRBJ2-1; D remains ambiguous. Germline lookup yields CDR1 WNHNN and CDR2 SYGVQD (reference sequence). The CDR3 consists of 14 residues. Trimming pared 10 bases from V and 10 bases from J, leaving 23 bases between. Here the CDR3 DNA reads TGCGCCACATCGTTATTACAGCCCGACGGAGAGCAGTTCTTC. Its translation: CATSLLQPDGEQFF.

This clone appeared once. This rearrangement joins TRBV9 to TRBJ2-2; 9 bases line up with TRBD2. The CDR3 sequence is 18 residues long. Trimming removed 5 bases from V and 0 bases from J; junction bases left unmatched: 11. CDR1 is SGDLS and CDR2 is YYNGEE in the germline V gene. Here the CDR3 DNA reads TGTGCCAGCAGTGACGGGACTAGCAAAGATTCGAACACCGGGGAGCTGTTTTTT. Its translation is CASSDGTSKDSNTGELFF.

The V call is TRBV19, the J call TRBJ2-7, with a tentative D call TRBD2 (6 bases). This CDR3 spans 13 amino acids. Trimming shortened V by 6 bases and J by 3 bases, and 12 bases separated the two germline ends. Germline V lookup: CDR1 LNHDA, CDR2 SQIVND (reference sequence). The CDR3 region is CASRRLEGYEQYF. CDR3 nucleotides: TGTGCCAGTAGGCGACTAGAGGGCTACGAGCAGTACTTC.

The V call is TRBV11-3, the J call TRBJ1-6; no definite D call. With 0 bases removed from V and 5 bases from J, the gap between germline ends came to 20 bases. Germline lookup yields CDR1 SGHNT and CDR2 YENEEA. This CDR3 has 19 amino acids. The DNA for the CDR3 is TGTGCCAGCAGCTTAGATTCGTTTTTCCGGCCGGCGGATAATTCACCCCTCCACTTT. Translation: CASSLDSFFRPADNSPLHF.

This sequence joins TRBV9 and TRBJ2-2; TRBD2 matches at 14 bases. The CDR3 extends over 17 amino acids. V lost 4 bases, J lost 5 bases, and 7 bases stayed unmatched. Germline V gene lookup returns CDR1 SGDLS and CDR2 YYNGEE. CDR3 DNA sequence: TGTGCCAGCAGCTACGGGACTAGCGGGAGCGGAACCGGGGAGCTGTTTTTT. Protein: CASSYGTSGSGTGELFF.

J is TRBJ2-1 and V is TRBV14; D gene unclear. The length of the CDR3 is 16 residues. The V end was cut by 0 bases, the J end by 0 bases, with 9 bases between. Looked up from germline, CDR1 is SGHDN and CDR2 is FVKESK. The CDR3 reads CASSQDTGGSYNEQFF. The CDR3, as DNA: TGTGCCAGCAGCCAAGATACCGGCGGCTCCTACAATGAGCAGTTCTTC. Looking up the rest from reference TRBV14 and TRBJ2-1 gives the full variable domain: EAGVTQFPSHSVIEKGQTVTLRCDPISGHDNLYWYRRVMGKEIKFLLHFVKESKQDESGMPNNRFLAERTGGTYSTLKVQPAELEDSGVYFCASSQDTGGSYNEQFFGPGTRLTVL.

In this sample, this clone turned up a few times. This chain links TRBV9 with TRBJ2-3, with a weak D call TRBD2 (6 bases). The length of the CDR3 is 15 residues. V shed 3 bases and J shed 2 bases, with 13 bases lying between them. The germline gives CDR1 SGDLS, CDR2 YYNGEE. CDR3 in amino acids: CASSEGGWDTDTQYF. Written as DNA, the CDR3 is TGTGCCAGCAGCGAAGGAGGGTGGGACACAGATACGCAGTATTTT.

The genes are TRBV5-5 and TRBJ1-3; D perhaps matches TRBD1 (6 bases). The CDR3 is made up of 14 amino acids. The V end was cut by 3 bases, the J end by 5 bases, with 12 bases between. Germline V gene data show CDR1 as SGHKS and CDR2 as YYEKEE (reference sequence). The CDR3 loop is CASSSHRDRNTIYF. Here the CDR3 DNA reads TGTGCCAGCAGCTCCCACAGGGATCGAAACACCATATATTTT.

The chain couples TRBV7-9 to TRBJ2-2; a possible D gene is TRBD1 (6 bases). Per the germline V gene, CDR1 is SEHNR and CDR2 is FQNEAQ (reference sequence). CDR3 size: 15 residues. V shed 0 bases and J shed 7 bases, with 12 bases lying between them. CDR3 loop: CASSLAQGTVGELFF. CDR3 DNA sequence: TGTGCCAGCAGCTTAGCACAGGGAACGGTCGGGGAGCTGTTTTTT.

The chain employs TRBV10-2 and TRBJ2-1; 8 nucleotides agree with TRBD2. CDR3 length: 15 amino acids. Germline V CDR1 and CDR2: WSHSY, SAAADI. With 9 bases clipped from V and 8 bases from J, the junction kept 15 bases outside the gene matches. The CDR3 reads CASIPGLEAGHEQFF. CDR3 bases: TGCGCCAGTATCCCGGGACTAGAGGCGGGGCATGAGCAGTTCTTC.

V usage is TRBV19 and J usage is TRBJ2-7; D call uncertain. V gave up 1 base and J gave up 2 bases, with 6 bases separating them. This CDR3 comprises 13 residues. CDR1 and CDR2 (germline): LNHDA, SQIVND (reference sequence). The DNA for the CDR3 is TGTGCCAGTAGTATAGCCATCACCTACGAGCAGTACTTC. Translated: CASSIAITYEQYF.